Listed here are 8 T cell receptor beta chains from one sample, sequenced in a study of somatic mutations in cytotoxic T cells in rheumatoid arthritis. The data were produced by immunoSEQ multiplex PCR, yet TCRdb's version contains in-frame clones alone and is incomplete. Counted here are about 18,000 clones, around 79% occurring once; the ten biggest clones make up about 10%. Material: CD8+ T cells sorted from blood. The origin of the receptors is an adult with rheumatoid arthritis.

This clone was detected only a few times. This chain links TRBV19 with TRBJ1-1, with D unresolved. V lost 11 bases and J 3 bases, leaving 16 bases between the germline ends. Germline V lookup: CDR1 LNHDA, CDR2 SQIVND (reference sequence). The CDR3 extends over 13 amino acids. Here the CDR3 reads CASCGQTYTEAFF. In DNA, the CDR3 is TGTGCCTCTTGCGGGCAGACGTACACTGAAGCTTTCTTT.

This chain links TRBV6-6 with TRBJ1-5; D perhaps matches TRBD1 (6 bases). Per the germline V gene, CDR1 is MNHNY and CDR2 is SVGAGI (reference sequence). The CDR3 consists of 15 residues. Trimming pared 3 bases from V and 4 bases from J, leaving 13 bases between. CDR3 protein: CASSYFFQGNQPQHF. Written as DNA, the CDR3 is TGTGCCAGCAGTTATTTCTTTCAGGGGAATCAGCCCCAGCATTTT.

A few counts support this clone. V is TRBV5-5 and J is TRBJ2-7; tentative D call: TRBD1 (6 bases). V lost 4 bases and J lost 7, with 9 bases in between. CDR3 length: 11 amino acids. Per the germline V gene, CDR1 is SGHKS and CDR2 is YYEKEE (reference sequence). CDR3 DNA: TGTGCCAGCAGCCACGACAGGGAGCAGTACTTC. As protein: CASSHDREQYF. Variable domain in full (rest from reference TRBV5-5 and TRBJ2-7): DAGVTQSPTHLIKTRGQQVTLRCSPISGHKSVSWYQQVLGQGPQFIFQYYEKEERGRGNFPDRFSARQFPNYSSELNVNALLLGDSALYLCASSHDREQYFGPGTRLTVT.

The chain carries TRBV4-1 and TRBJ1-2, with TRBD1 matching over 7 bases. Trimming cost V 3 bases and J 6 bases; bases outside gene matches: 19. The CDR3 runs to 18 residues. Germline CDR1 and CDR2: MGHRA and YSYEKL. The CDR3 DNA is TGCGCCAGCAGCCACGCTATAGGGGGGAGGGGGCATATGGATGGCTACACCTTC. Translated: CASSHAIGGRGHMDGYTF.

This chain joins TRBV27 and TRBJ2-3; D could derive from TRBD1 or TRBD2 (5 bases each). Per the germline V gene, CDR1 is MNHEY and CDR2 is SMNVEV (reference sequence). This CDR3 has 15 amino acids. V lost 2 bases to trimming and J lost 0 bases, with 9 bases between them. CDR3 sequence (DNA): TGTGCCAGCAGTTTAAGGTGGGGGAGCACAGATACGCAGTATTTT. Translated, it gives CASSLRWGSTDTQYF.

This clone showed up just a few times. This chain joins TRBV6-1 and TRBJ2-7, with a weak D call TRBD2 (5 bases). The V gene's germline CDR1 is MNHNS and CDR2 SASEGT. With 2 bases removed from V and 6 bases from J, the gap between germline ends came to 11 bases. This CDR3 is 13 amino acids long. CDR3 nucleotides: TGTGCCAGCAGTGAACCACTAGTCCTCGAGCAGTACTTC. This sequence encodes CASSEPLVLEQYF.

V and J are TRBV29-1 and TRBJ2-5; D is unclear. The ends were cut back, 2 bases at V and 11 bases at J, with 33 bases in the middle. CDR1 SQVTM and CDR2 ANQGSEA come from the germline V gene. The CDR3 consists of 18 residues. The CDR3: CSVESVTETSPVLRAQYF. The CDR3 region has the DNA TGCAGCGTTGAATCAGTGACGGAGACGTCCCCCGTGCTACGAGCGCAGTACTTC. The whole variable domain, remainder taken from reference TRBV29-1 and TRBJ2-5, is SAVISQKPSRDICQRGTSLTIQCQVDSQVTMMFWYRQQPGQSLTLIATANQGSEATYESGFVIDKFPISRPNLTFSTLTVSNMSPEDSSIYLCSVESVTETSPVLRAQYFGPGTRLLVL.

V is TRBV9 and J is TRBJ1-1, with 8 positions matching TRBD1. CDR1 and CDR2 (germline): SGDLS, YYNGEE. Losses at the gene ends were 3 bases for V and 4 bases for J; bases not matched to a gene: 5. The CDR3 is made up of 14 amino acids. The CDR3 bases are TGTGCCAGCAGCGCGGGACAGGTGAGCACTGAAGCTTTCTTT. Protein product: CASSAGQVSTEAFF.